The 31 T cell receptor beta chains presented below share a single source sample, sequenced in a study of T cell repertoires in cytomegalovirus infection. Via MiXCR, TCRdb re-called the reads, giving one row per CDR3 protein. The sample contains 650,000 to 850,000 distinct CDR3 sequences, almost 30% of which appear only once. These receptors have no known antigen. The source was cultured CD8+ T cells from PBMCs, collected from culture after CMV antigen stimulation. The source is a human donor in good health (CMV status not recorded). Some clones in this sample may be carry-over from other donors' samples.

This clonotype turned up a few times. J is TRBJ2-4 and V is TRBV6-2 or TRBV6-3; D possibly corresponds to TRBD1 (6 bases). Per germline, CDR1 MNHEY and CDR2 SVGEGT. The CDR3 extends over 14 amino acids. V was trimmed by 0 bases and J by 8 bases, leaving 11 bases between them. CDR3 in amino acids: CASSYSGGYDIQYF. DNA for the CDR3: TGTGCCAGCAGTTACTCAGGGGGATATGACATTCAGTACTTC.

The chain employs TRBV6-1 and TRBJ2-1; a possible D gene is TRBD1 (5 bases). V was cut by 10 bases and J by 1 base, with 11 bases left in between. The CDR3 totals 13 residues. Germline CDR1 is MNHNS and CDR2 is SASEGT. The CDR3 DNA reads as TGTGCCATCTGGACATTTTCCTACAATGAGCAGTTCTTC. Its protein product is CAIWTFSYNEQFF.

The chain couples TRBV9 to TRBJ1-3; D gene unclear. This CDR3 has 15 residues. V was pared by 3 bases and J by 0 bases, with 10 bases between. Germline CDR1 is SGDLS and CDR2 is YYNGEE. Written as DNA, the CDR3 is TGTGCCAGCAGCGGGAACCCCATCTCTGGAAACACCATATATTTT. Its protein is CASSGNPISGNTIYF.

This clonotype showed up just a few times. The gene calls are TRBV10-3 and TRBJ1-5, with D unclear. V was trimmed by 1 base and J by 4 bases, leaving 11 bases between them. Germline V lookup: CDR1 ENHRY, CDR2 SYGVKD. CDR3 length: 15 amino acids. The CDR3 spells CAISEFRKPNQPQHF. The DNA of the CDR3 is TGTGCCATCAGTGAGTTTCGGAAACCTAATCAGCCCCAGCATTTT.

This clonotype was seen at least ten times. The chain couples TRBV12-3 or TRBV12-4 to TRBJ2-7; TRBD1 agrees at 11 bases. The CDR3 is 14 amino acids. Germline trimming cut 6 bases from V and 3 bases from J; bases unmatched to any gene: 4. CDR3 nucleotides: TGTGCCAGCAGCCCGGACAGGGGGCTCTACGAGCAGTACTTC. The encoded protein is CASSPDRGLYEQYF.

CDR3: CASSQDPQGLSQETQYF. For the CDR3, the DNA is TGCGCCAGCAGCCAAGATCCCCAGGGACTCTCACAAGAGACCCAGTACTTC. The V gene is TRBV4-1, the J gene TRBJ2-5; D is possibly TRBD2 (6 bases). The germline gives CDR1 MGHRA, CDR2 YSYEKL. CDR3 size: 17 residues. V shed 0 bases and J shed 2 bases, with 16 bases lying between them.

This clonotype came up once. The rearrangement joins TRBV9 to TRBJ1-1; possible D gene TRBD1, 6 bases. The germline V and J ends were trimmed by 3 bases and 2 bases, with 17 bases remaining between them. Per germline, CDR1 SGDLS and CDR2 YYNGEE. This CDR3 has 16 amino acids. The CDR3 is CASSANPGQTNTEAFF. CDR3 sequence (DNA): TGTGCCAGCAGCGCAAACCCGGGACAAACAAACACTGAAGCTTTCTTT.

This clonotype was detected a few times. The chain carries TRBV7-3 and TRBJ2-1; 8 bases map to TRBD1. The germline V gene encodes CDR1 SGHTA and CDR2 FQGTGA. There are 15 residues in the CDR3. The ends lost 4 bases at V and 3 bases at J; junction bases unmatched: 5. The CDR3 protein is CASSSGGSVYNEQFF. The CDR3 DNA is TGTGCCAGCAGCTCAGGGGGCTCGGTCTACAATGAGCAGTTCTTC.

The J gene is TRBJ1-2, the V gene TRBV7-9; D not certain. The V gene lost 1 base and the J gene lost 2 bases, with 8 bases spanning the gap. CDR1 and CDR2 from the germline V gene are SEHNR and FQNEAQ (reference sequence). This CDR3 comprises 14 residues. CDR3 coding DNA: TGTGCCAGCAGCTTAGATTCTGGGAACTATGGCTACACCTTC. Its protein product is CASSLDSGNYGYTF.

This chain joins TRBV4-3 and TRBJ1-4; D not resolved. This CDR3 region has 12 residues. V was pared by 6 bases and J by 5 bases, with 7 bases between. Germline V gene sequence: CDR1 LGHNA, CDR2 YSLEER. This CDR3 is CASSTANEKLFF. The CDR3, as DNA: TGCGCCAGCAGTACCGCGAATGAAAAACTGTTTTTT.

This chain uses TRBV5-1 with TRBJ2-1; maybe TRBD2 (5 bases). The CDR3 runs 17 residues. Germline CDR1 reads SGHRS; CDR2 reads YFSETQ. The germline V and J ends were trimmed by 4 bases and 0 bases, with 17 bases remaining between them. The CDR3 is CASSPPLSGSSYNEQFF. The CDR3, as DNA: TGCGCCAGCAGCCCCCCATTAAGCGGTTCCTCCTACAATGAGCAGTTCTTC.

This clonotype was seen more than once but under ten times. The V call is TRBV6-5, the J call TRBJ2-1, with 9 nucleotides matching TRBD1. There are 17 residues in the CDR3. The junction had 8 bases not matched to a gene; V was cut back by 1 base and J by 4 bases. Germline values: CDR1 MNHEY, CDR2 SVGAGI. DNA for the CDR3: TGTGCCAGCAGTTACTACTGGACAGGGGATGGGTACAATGAGCAGTTCTTC. Translation: CASSYYWTGDGYNEQFF.

This clonotype showed up just a few times. This chain links TRBV12-5 with TRBJ2-1; D is undetermined. This CDR3 contains 13 residues. Per germline, CDR1 LGHNT and CDR2 FRNRAP. Trimming left V 3 bases short and J 3 bases short, with 6 bases between. CDR3 nucleotide sequence: TGTGCTAGTGGTTTTGTCCGCTACAATGAGCAGTTCTTC. Protein: CASGFVRYNEQFF.

The chain carries TRBV27 and TRBJ2-7, with 11 bases lining up with TRBD2. The CDR3 runs 15 residues. Unmatched junction bases numbered 2, after V lost 0 bases and J lost 4 bases. CDR1 is MNHEY and CDR2 is SMNVEV in the germline V gene (reference sequence). For the CDR3, the DNA is TGTGCCAGCAGTTTATCTAGCGGGGGGGCGTACGAGCAGTACGTC. Its protein product is CASSLSSGGAYEQYV.

The chain recombines TRBV4-1 with TRBJ2-2; 8 bases fit TRBD1. CDR3 length: 15 amino acids. V dropped 3 bases and J dropped 7; count of bases not matched to a gene: 7. The germline V gene has CDR1 MGHRA and CDR2 YSYEKL. As DNA, the CDR3 is TGCGCCAGCAGCCAGCAGACAGGGGCTGGCGGGGAGCTGTTTTTT. Protein product: CASSQQTGAGGELFF.

The chain couples TRBV7-8 to TRBJ1-2, with 8 bases matching TRBD1. Germline loops: CDR1 SGHVS, CDR2 FQNEAQ. The ends lost 1 base at V and 7 bases at J; junction bases unmatched: 8. CDR3 length equals 15 residues. The CDR3 here is CASSLGPGGKVGYTF. CDR3 nucleotides: TGTGCCAGCAGCTTAGGTCCAGGGGGCAAGGTTGGCTACACCTTC. Based on the CDR3 plus reference TRBV7-8 and TRBJ1-2, the full variable domain is GAGVSQSPRYKVAKRGQDVALRCDPISGHVSLFWYQQALGQGPEFLTYFQNEAQLDKSGLPSDRFFAERPEGSVSTLKIQRTQQEDSAVYLCASSLGPGGKVGYTFGSGTRLTVV.

This chain uses TRBV12-3 or TRBV12-4 with TRBJ1-3; 7 nucleotides align to TRBD1. The junction had 11 bases not matched to a gene; V was cut back by 6 bases and J by 0 bases. This CDR3 contains 17 residues. For the CDR3, the DNA is TGTGCCAGCAGAGGAACTCGGGACAGCTCCTCTGGAAACACCATATATTTT. This gives the protein CASRGTRDSSSGNTIYF.

This clonotype has only a few counts. This chain links TRBV6-2 or TRBV6-3 with TRBJ1-2; D is unresolved. CDR1 MNHEY and CDR2 SVGEGT come from the germline V gene. The ends were cut back, 1 base at V and 0 bases at J, with 12 bases in the middle. This CDR3 has 16 amino acids. Here the CDR3 DNA reads TGTGCCAGCAGTTACTACAGCCGAAGTACTAACTATGGCTACACCTTC. Protein sequence: CASSYYSRSTNYGYTF.

The chain recombines TRBV2 with TRBJ1-3; D gene ambiguous. V gave up 1 base and J gave up 2 bases, with 9 bases separating them. CDR3 length: 15 residues. Germline assignment: CDR1 SNHLY and CDR2 FYNNEI. The CDR3 region is CASSEDRTAGNTIYF. For the CDR3, the DNA is TGTGCCAGCAGTGAAGATCGGACCGCTGGAAACACCATATATTTT.

This clonotype was seen more than once but under ten times. The chain carries TRBV7-9 and TRBJ2-3; D unclear. This CDR3 comprises 11 residues. Looked up from germline, CDR1 is SEHNR and CDR2 is FQNEAQ (reference sequence). Between the trimmed V and J ends, which lost 6 bases and 6 bases, there was a span of 7 bases. CDR3 sequence: CASRGWDTQYF. The CDR3 bases are TGTGCCAGCAGGGGATGGGATACGCAGTATTTT.

The chain recombines TRBV4-1 with TRBJ2-1, with a tentative D call TRBD1 (5 bases). The CDR3 is 14 amino acids. Germline CDR1 MGHRA, CDR2 YSYEKL. The germline V and J ends were trimmed by 3 bases and 7 bases, with 13 bases remaining between them. The CDR3 sequence: CASSHQGNVNEQFF. CDR3 nucleotides: TGCGCCAGCAGCCATCAGGGAAACGTTAATGAGCAGTTCTTC.

This clonotype was seen more than once but under ten times. The chain has TRBV20-1 and TRBJ2-3; 12 nucleotides match TRBD1. This CDR3 has 16 amino acids. Germline-derived CDR1 and CDR2 are DFQATT and SNEGSKA (reference sequence). The trim removed 2 bases at V and 8 bases at J, leaving 11 bases unmatched. CDR3 sequence reads: CSARRDRGRQRRTQYF. In DNA form, the CDR3 reads TGCAGTGCTAGAAGGGACAGGGGGCGACAGAGGCGTACGCAGTATTTT.

The CDR3 bases are TGTGCCAGCTCACCAGCTGACGGCGGAGCGAATTCACCCCTCCACTTT. Amino acids: CASSPADGGANSPLHF. The chain is built from TRBV18 and TRBJ1-6; no firm D call. Germline CDR1 reads KGHSH; CDR2 reads LQKENI. This CDR3 spans 16 amino acids. Trimming removed 2 bases at V and 7 bases at J, with 15 bases between.

In its sample, this clonotype was seen many times. The rearrangement links TRBV7-9 to TRBJ2-7; tentative D call: TRBD2 (6 bases). The CDR3 contains 17 residues. Trimming removed 5 bases at V and 0 bases at J, with 20 bases between. Germline V lookup: CDR1 SEHNR, CDR2 FQNEAQ (reference sequence). The CDR3 spells CASSPRDTSSYSYEQYF. DNA for the CDR3: TGTGCCAGCAGCCCCCGCGATACTAGCAGTTACTCCTACGAGCAGTACTTC.

This chain connects TRBV4-1 to TRBJ2-7; D remains ambiguous. Trimming cost V 4 bases and J 4 bases, with 17 bases left between them. In germline, CDR1 is MGHRA, CDR2 YSYEKL. The CDR3 sequence is 15 residues long. CDR3 sequence reads: CASSPLPESNYEQYF. CDR3 nucleotides: TGCGCCAGCAGCCCACTCCCGGAGAGCAATTACGAGCAGTACTTC.

This clonotype came up many times. The J gene is TRBJ1-2, the V gene TRBV27; the D is unclear. The V gene's germline CDR1 is MNHEY and CDR2 SMNVEV (reference sequence). The CDR3 has 14 amino acids. Between the trimmed V and J ends, which lost 5 bases and 0 bases, there was a span of 10 bases. The CDR3 nucleotides are TGTGCCAGCAGTCCATCTACAGCTAACTATGGCTACACCTTC. Protein product: CASSPSTANYGYTF.

This rearrangement joins TRBV20-1 to TRBJ2-1; possibly TRBD1 for D (5 bases). The CDR3 covers 15 residues. V lost 0 bases and J lost 3, with 12 bases in between. The germline V gene encodes CDR1 DFQATT and CDR2 SNEGSKA (reference sequence). The CDR3 loop reads CSARDLQGHYNEQFF. DNA for the CDR3: TGCAGTGCTAGAGATCTCCAGGGCCACTACAATGAGCAGTTCTTC.

The chain combines TRBV15 with TRBJ2-1, with 9 bases identical to TRBD2. Germline trimming cut 6 bases from V and 4 bases from J; bases unmatched to any gene: 4. The length of the CDR3 is 14 residues. The germline V gene encodes CDR1 LNHNV and CDR2 YYDKDF (reference sequence). DNA of the CDR3: TGTGCCACCAGTAGCGGGGGAAGGTACAATGAGCAGTTCTTC. Translation: CATSSGGRYNEQFF.

This clonotype was observed a handful of times. The chain carries TRBV7-6 and TRBJ2-7; D is unclear. The V gene lost 4 bases and the J gene lost 5 bases, with 6 bases spanning the gap. The CDR3 totals 11 residues. Germline V CDR1 and CDR2: SGHVS, FNYEAQ. The CDR3 DNA is TGTGCCAGCAGCTCATTAGACGAGCAGTACTTC. This encodes CASSSLDEQYF. Based on the CDR3 plus reference TRBV7-6 and TRBJ2-7, the full variable domain is GAGVSQSPRYKVTKRGQDVALRCDPISGHVSLYWYRQALGQGPEFLTYFNYEAQQDKSGLPNDRFSAERPEGSISTLTIQRTEQRDSAMYRCASSSLDEQYFGPGTRLTVT.

The chain recombines TRBV24-1 with TRBJ2-5; tentatively, D is TRBD1 (5 bases). There are 11 residues in the CDR3. Deletions cut 3 bases from V and 10 bases from J, with 8 bases between. CDR1 and CDR2 (germline): KGHDR, SFDVKD. DNA for the CDR3: TGTGCCACCAGTGATGGGGCAGGCCAGTACTTC. Translated: CATSDGAGQYF.

This clonotype was picked up a small number of times. This sequence joins TRBV4-1 and TRBJ2-1; 11 bases agree with TRBD2. Germline V CDR1 and CDR2: MGHRA, YSYEKL. V was clipped by 4 bases and J by 2 bases; unmatched bases: 10. This CDR3 region has 18 residues. In DNA form, the CDR3 reads TGCGCCAGCAGCCCGACTAGCGGGGCGTCGATGCCCTACAATGAGCAGTTCTTC. Translated: CASSPTSGASMPYNEQFF.